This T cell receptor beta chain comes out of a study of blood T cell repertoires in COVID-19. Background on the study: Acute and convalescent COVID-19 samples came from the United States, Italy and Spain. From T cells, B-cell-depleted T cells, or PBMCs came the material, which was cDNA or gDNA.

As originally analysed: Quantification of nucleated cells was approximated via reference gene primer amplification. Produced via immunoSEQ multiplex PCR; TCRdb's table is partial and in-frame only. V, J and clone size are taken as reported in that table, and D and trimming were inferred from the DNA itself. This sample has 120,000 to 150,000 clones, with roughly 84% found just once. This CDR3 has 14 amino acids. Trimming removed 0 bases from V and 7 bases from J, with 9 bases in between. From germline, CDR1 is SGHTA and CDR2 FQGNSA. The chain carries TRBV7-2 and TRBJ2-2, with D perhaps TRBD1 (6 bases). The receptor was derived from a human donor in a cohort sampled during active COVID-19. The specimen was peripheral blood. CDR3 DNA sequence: TGTGCCAGCAGCTTAGCGAGGGGGAGCGGGGAGCTGTTTTTT. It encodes CASSLARGSGELFF.